This TCR beta chain is drawn from a study of blood T cells in healthy people across ages. Overall study results and limits: Aged donors had fewer naive CD4+ cells and lower diversity than long-lived donors.

The CDR3 loop spans 16 amino acids. Germline CDR1 and CDR2: MNHEY and SVGEGT. V was trimmed by 5 bases and J by 0 bases, leaving 11 bases between them. The authors drew ten milliliters of peripheral blood from each donor. This clonotype appeared a few times. Its cognate antigen is unknown. The second PCR ran about 6 to 12 cycles with a sample-barcoded 5' primer and J-beta primers. A template-switch adaptor that had 12 random nucleotides put a tag on each cDNA molecule. MiXCR, run by TCRdb on the 5' RACE reads, gives a single entry per CDR3 protein. The table includes some 760,000 distinct CDR3 sequences, 25% detected once. The sample also formed part of further work on T cells of mothers and their children. That publication notes: Nobody spotted any persistent microchimeric T cell clones.

The sequence came from a boy between 10 and 17 years old in good health. The rearrangement joins TRBV6-2 or TRBV6-3 to TRBJ2-6; D is unresolved. The specimen was blood. CDR3 residues: CASSPRSFSGANVLTF. As DNA, the CDR3 is TGTGCCAGCAGTCCACGCTCATTCTCTGGGGCCAACGTCCTGACTTTC.